This T cell receptor beta chain was captured in a study of T cell clonotyping in hematopoietic cell transplantation. Blood collection times were about day -28 and days 30, 100, 180 posttransplant. Study results and limitations: After transplant, recipient diversity fell while pathologically expanded clonotypes grew through day 180. No sorting was done, leaving CD4 and CD8 contributions mixed. Few recipient clonotypes overlapped donors; over 95% were de novo at given depth.

About this clone itself: Its target is not known.

The table came from immunoSEQ multiplex PCR; TCRdb's copy has only in-frame clones and leaves some out. The data hold approximately 9,000 clones, with about 75% observed a single time. This CDR3 spans 14 amino acids. In germline, CDR1 is MNHEY, CDR2 SVGAGI. V lost 0 bases and J 1 base, leaving 5 bases between the germline ends. This specimen was peripheral blood mononuclear cells, taken 180 days after allogeneic stem cell transplant. The gene calls are TRBV6-5 and TRBJ2-3; a weak D match, TRBD1 (5 bases). The clonotype originates from a female patient aged 45 to 65 who had an allogeneic stem cell transplant from a related donor, so the T cells may come from the graft donor. Some clones in this sample may be carry-over from other donors' samples. CDR3 amino acids: CASSYSRGTDTQYF. For the CDR3, the DNA is TGTGCCAGCAGTTACTCCAGGGGCACAGATACGCAGTATTTT.